The 31 T cell receptor beta chains in this list originate from one sample, sequenced in a study of T-cell memory formation after mild COVID-19. TCRdb itself ran the 5' RACE reads through MiXCR, one entry per CDR3 protein. The sample lists 470,000 or so distinct CDR3 sequences, approximately 20% occurring once. The sample was PBMCs or a T cell subset sorted from them (not recorded which). Source of these receptors: an adult woman who had mild COVID-19 (a few samples of this study predate the infection). Cell type and time point are not known.

This clonotype was seen more than once but under ten times. The V and J genes are TRBV20-1 and TRBJ2-5, with TRBD1 as a possible D gene (6 bases). V dropped 6 bases and J dropped 1 base, with 12 bases sitting between them. CDR3 length: 13 amino acids. Looked up from germline, CDR1 is DFQATT and CDR2 is SNEGSKA (reference sequence). CDR3: CSAPGQRQETQYF. The DNA for the CDR3 is TGCAGTGCCCCCGGACAGCGCCAAGAGACCCAGTACTTC.

The V gene is TRBV29-1, the J gene TRBJ2-7, with 7 bases aligning to TRBD1. Germline V CDR1 and CDR2: SQVTM, ANQGSEA. Trimming at V came to 3 bases and at J to 5 bases, leaving 4 bases not matched to a gene. This CDR3 contains 12 residues. The CDR3 spells CSVEETGHEQYF. In DNA form, the CDR3 reads TGCAGCGTTGAGGAGACAGGGCACGAGCAGTACTTC.

Only a few counts were recorded for this clonotype. V is TRBV7-3 and J is TRBJ2-5, with D possibly TRBD1 on 5 matching bases. Germline V CDR1 and CDR2: SGHTA, FQGTGA. The V end lost 3 bases, the J end lost 9 bases, and 11 bases lay between the germline ends. The CDR3 extends over 12 amino acids. CDR3 sequence (DNA): TGTGCCAGCAGCTTCTCAGGGAAGCCCCAGTACTTC. Protein sequence: CASSFSGKPQYF. Complete variable domain (other parts from reference TRBV7-3 and TRBJ2-5): GAGVSQTPSNKVTEKGKYVELRCDPISGHTALYWYRQSLGQGPEFLIYFQGTGAADDSGLPNDRFFAVRPEGSVSTLKIQRTERGDSAVYLCASSFSGKPQYFGPGTRLLVL.

This clonotype has just a few counts. The rearrangement links TRBV7-2 to TRBJ2-1, with D perhaps TRBD2 (6 bases). The CDR3 consists of 16 residues. Germline V gene data show CDR1 as SGHTA and CDR2 as FQGNSA. V shed 6 bases and J shed 8 bases, with 23 bases lying between them. CDR3 sequence: CASSLQPLASSDEQFF. The CDR3 DNA sequence: TGTGCCAGCAGTTTACAACCACTAGCTTCGTCGGATGAGCAGTTCTTC.

V gene TRBV27 combines with J gene TRBJ2-7; D gene unclear. Trimming took 4 bases from V and 3 from J, leaving 7 bases between them. The CDR3 runs to 12 residues. CDR1 is MNHEY, CDR2 SMNVEV, per germline (reference sequence). For the CDR3, the DNA is TGTGCCAGCAGTTCATCAGTCTACGAGCAGTACTTC. Protein: CASSSSVYEQYF.

This clonotype was counted only a few times. The junction and the germline gene differ at one end; a read error may be behind it. V gene TRBV7-9 combines with J gene TRBJ1-1; D is ambiguous. The germline CDR1 and CDR2 sequences are SEHNR and FQNEAQ (reference sequence). The CDR3 runs 13 residues. Here the CDR3 DNA reads TGTGCCAGCAGCCTAACAGAGAACGCTGAAGCTTTCTTT. Translation gives CASSLTENAEAFF.

In its sample, this clonotype was seen a few times. This chain links TRBV6-6 with TRBJ1-2; D may be TRBD1 (6 bases). V shed 2 bases and J shed 2 bases, with 15 bases lying between them. This CDR3 has 16 residues. Germline CDR1 MNHNY, CDR2 SVGAGI (reference sequence). In DNA form, the CDR3 reads TGTGCCAGCAGTTACCAGGATCAGGGGTGGAACTATGGCTACACCTTC. Protein product: CASSYQDQGWNYGYTF.

This clonotype was picked up a small number of times. J is TRBJ2-2 and V is TRBV7-9; D could derive from TRBD1 or TRBD2 (5 bases each). The CDR3 consists of 13 residues. Germline V CDR1 and CDR2: SEHNR, FQNEAQ (reference sequence). Deletions cut 2 bases from V and 9 bases from J, with 10 bases between. CDR3 residues: CASSLSGTWELFF. In DNA, the CDR3 is TGTGCCAGCAGCTTAAGTGGGACCTGGGAGCTGTTTTTT.

The chain employs TRBV24-1 and TRBJ2-3; 10 bases line up with TRBD2. The germline V gene encodes CDR1 KGHDR and CDR2 SFDVKD. This CDR3 spans 17 amino acids. V gave up 1 base and J gave up 2 bases; unmatched junction bases: 5. CDR3 loop: CATSDFRTSGATDTQYF. In nucleotides, the CDR3 is TGTGCCACCAGTGATTTCCGGACTAGCGGTGCCACAGATACGCAGTATTTT.

This clonotype has only a few counts. The DNA for the CDR3 is TGTGCCAGCAGCTCCCGGGATACGCAGTATTTT. Its translation: CASSSRDTQYF. The J gene is TRBJ2-3, the V gene TRBV7-2; the D is unclear. CDR3 length: 11 residues. The V gene's germline CDR1 is SGHTA and CDR2 FQGNSA. The germline V and J ends were trimmed by 4 bases and 6 bases, with 5 bases remaining between them.

J is TRBJ2-3 and V is TRBV4-2, with TRBD2 identical over 12 bases. This CDR3 spans 17 amino acids. The V gene's germline CDR1 is LGHNA and CDR2 YNFKEQ. J gave up 1 base and V 1 base, and 3 bases lay outside the gene matches. The CDR3 region is CASSQGLAGARTDTQYF. CDR3 bases: TGTGCCAGCAGCCAAGGACTAGCGGGGGCCCGCACAGATACGCAGTATTTT.

The chain carries TRBV5-1 and TRBJ2-2; no reliable D call. The germline gives CDR1 SGHRS, CDR2 YFSETQ. V shed 1 base and J shed 1 base, with 8 bases lying between them. This CDR3 region has 15 residues. Here the CDR3 reads CASSLKGGNTGELFF. CDR3 bases: TGCGCCAGCAGCTTGAAAGGTGGGAACACCGGGGAGCTGTTTTTT.

In its sample, this clonotype was seen a few times. The CDR3 spells CASSQVGLILAGAANEQFF. The CDR3 nucleotides read TGCGCCAGCAGCCAAGTGGGGCTTATACTAGCGGGAGCGGCTAATGAGCAGTTCTTC. The chain joins TRBV4-3 to TRBJ2-1, with 11 bases that match TRBD2. J lost 7 bases, V lost 1 base, and 15 bases had no gene match. Germline lookup yields CDR1 LGHNA and CDR2 YSLEER. The CDR3 has 19 amino acids.

This chain uses TRBV20-1 with TRBJ1-3; 10 bases match TRBD1. V shed 0 bases and J 4 bases; nucleotides not matched to a gene: 9. CDR1 is DFQATT, CDR2 SNEGSKA, per germline (reference sequence). The CDR3 has 17 residues. The CDR3 reads CSARDHGTGATGNTIYF. In DNA, the CDR3 is TGCAGTGCTAGAGATCATGGGACAGGGGCGACAGGAAACACCATATATTTT.

The rearrangement uses TRBV7-9 and TRBJ2-3, with D possibly matching TRBD1 (6 bases). Germline V CDR1 and CDR2: SEHNR, FQNEAQ (reference sequence). The CDR3 has 16 residues. The ends were cut back, 6 bases at V and 0 bases at J, with 16 bases in the middle. The CDR3 sequence: CASSPDSLISTDTQYF. CDR3 in DNA: TGTGCCAGCAGTCCGGACAGCCTAATTAGCACAGATACGCAGTATTTT.

This chain uses TRBV24-1 with TRBJ2-7; D is uncertain. The CDR3 length is 12 residues. Trimming shortened V by 9 bases and J by 1 base, and 9 bases separated the two germline ends. The germline V gene encodes CDR1 KGHDR and CDR2 SFDVKD. As DNA, the CDR3 is TGTGCCACCCGCGTAGGGTCCTACGAGCAGTACTTC. Translating gives CATRVGSYEQYF.

This clonotype came up a few times. This chain uses TRBV10-3 with TRBJ2-3, with D possibly TRBD1 on 5 matching bases. Trimming removed 6 bases at V and 3 bases at J, with 16 bases between. The CDR3 sequence is 15 residues long. Germline V gene lookup returns CDR1 ENHRY and CDR2 SYGVKD. The CDR3 protein is CAISPGQGRTDTQYF. CDR3 DNA: TGTGCCATCAGCCCAGGGCAGGGAAGGACAGATACGCAGTATTTT.

A few counts support this clonotype. This rearrangement joins TRBV9 to TRBJ2-5; D is perhaps TRBD1 or TRBD2 (5 bases each). Germline values: CDR1 SGDLS, CDR2 YYNGEE. This CDR3 has 14 amino acids. V was clipped by 3 bases and J by 4 bases, with 13 bases between them. CDR3 sequence (DNA): TGTGCCAGCAGCGCGGCCGGGACGCGAGAGACCCAGTACTTC. Its translation is CASSAAGTRETQYF.

This chain joins TRBV5-1 and TRBJ2-6; possibly TRBD2 for D (6 bases). CDR3 size: 15 residues. Germline CDR1 is SGHRS and CDR2 is YFSETQ. V was pared by 4 bases and J by 2 bases, with 10 bases between. CDR3 in amino acids: CASSTREAGANVLTF. The CDR3, as DNA: TGCGCCAGCAGCACCAGGGAGGCTGGGGCCAACGTCCTGACTTTC.

This chain uses TRBV4-2 with TRBJ2-1, with 13 bases lining up with TRBD2. The CDR3 contains 18 residues. The germline gives CDR1 LGHNA, CDR2 YNFKEQ. The V gene end was trimmed by 0 bases and the J gene end by 9 bases; junction bases not matched to a gene: 11. CDR3 coding DNA: TGTGCCAGCAGCCAAGATCGCCCCGGGACTAGCGGGACTGGTGAGCAGTTCTTC. Protein: CASSQDRPGTSGTGEQFF.

This clonotype was seen more than once but under ten times. The chain couples TRBV24-1 to TRBJ2-1; D gene uncertain. The CDR3 runs 13 residues. Germline V gene sequence: CDR1 KGHDR, CDR2 SFDVKD. Deletions cut 3 bases from V and 5 bases from J, with 7 bases between. In nucleotides, the CDR3 is TGTGCCACCAGTGATCTGTCCCACAATGAGCAGTTCTTC. Its translation is CATSDLSHNEQFF.

The chain is built from TRBV12-3 or TRBV12-4 and TRBJ2-1; a possible D gene is TRBD1 (6 bases). V was trimmed by 5 bases and J by 8 bases, leaving 16 bases between them. The CDR3 is 14 amino acids. The CDR3 region is CASSSNAGVDEQFF. The CDR3 DNA sequence: TGTGCCAGCAGTAGTAACGCAGGGGTGGATGAGCAGTTCTTC.

The chain combines TRBV6-6 with TRBJ1-1; D is unresolved. Germline CDR1 MNHNY, CDR2 SVGAGI (reference sequence). CDR3 size: 13 residues. V gave up 6 bases and J gave up 4 bases, with 12 bases separating them. CDR3 sequence reads: CASRLMGSTEAFF. The CDR3 region has the DNA TGTGCCAGCAGATTAATGGGTAGCACTGAAGCTTTCTTT.

This clonotype was seen at least ten times. The V and J genes are TRBV7-9 and TRBJ2-7; D remains unclear. CDR1 is SEHNR, CDR2 FQNEAQ, per germline (reference sequence). This CDR3 contains 12 residues. Trimming removed 5 bases at V and 4 bases at J, with 9 bases between. The CDR3 loop reads CASSLNSYEQYF. CDR3 nucleotides: TGTGCCAGCAGCCTCAATAGTTACGAGCAGTACTTC.

This clonotype has more than one count but fewer than ten. The rearrangement joins TRBV6-1 to TRBJ1-2, with TRBD1 matching over 7 bases. V lost 5 bases and J lost 4; bases outside the gene matches: 13. The V gene's germline CDR1 is MNHNS and CDR2 SASEGT. CDR3 length equals 16 residues. The CDR3 protein is CASSPGTAPFSYGYTF. The CDR3 DNA reads TGTGCCAGCAGTCCTGGGACAGCCCCATTTAGCTATGGCTACACCTTC.

V gene TRBV4-2 combines with J gene TRBJ2-4, with D possibly called TRBD1 or TRBD2 (6 bases each). V lost 1 base and J lost 5, with 18 bases in between. Germline V gene data show CDR1 as LGHNA and CDR2 as YNFKEQ. This CDR3 region has 17 residues. This chain's CDR3 is CASSQALGRGGQNIQYF. CDR3 nucleotide sequence: TGTGCCAGCAGCCAAGCCCTAGGCAGGGGAGGTCAAAACATTCAGTACTTC.

This clonotype was counted between two and nine times. The gene calls are TRBV27 and TRBJ2-1; D is undetermined. Trimming shortened V by 5 bases and J by 0 bases, and 23 bases separated the two germline ends. Per the germline V gene, CDR1 is MNHEY and CDR2 is SMNVEV (reference sequence). This CDR3 is built from 19 residues. The DNA of the CDR3 is TGTGCCAGCAGTCCGATGAGTGCGCATTTAGCAGACTCCTACAATGAGCAGTTCTTC. It encodes CASSPMSAHLADSYNEQFF.

V and J are TRBV9 and TRBJ2-7; 11 nucleotides line up with TRBD1. V dropped 2 bases and J dropped 5; count of bases not matched to a gene: 9. The CDR3 is 16 amino acids. Germline values: CDR1 SGDLS, CDR2 YYNGEE. The CDR3 bases are TGTGCCAGCAGCGTTGCCGGGACAGGGGGTCTGGACGAGCAGTACTTC. Its protein product is CASSVAGTGGLDEQYF.

The chain has TRBV5-1 and TRBJ2-3; tentatively, D is TRBD2 (5 bases). Germline V gene sequence: CDR1 SGHRS, CDR2 YFSETQ. The length of the CDR3 is 14 residues. The V gene lost 1 base and the J gene lost 6 bases, with 12 bases spanning the gap. DNA of the CDR3: TGCGCCAGCAGCTTGCGGGAACTTGAGGATACGCAGTATTTT. Residues: CASSLRELEDTQYF.

This clonotype showed up just a few times. The chain recombines TRBV3-1 with TRBJ1-5; D is unclear. Trimming stripped 3 bases from V and 9 bases from J, with 9 bases between. Germline-derived CDR1 and CDR2 are LGHDT and YNNKEL (reference sequence). The CDR3 covers 12 residues. CDR3 bases: TGTGCCAGCAGCCACGGGGAAGGGCCCCAGCATTTT. Encoded protein: CASSHGEGPQHF.

The rearrangement joins TRBV6-6 to TRBJ1-5; TRBD1 agrees at 8 bases. The CDR3 has 13 amino acids. The V segment lost 4 bases and the J segment 7 bases; nucleotides outside the gene matches: 3. CDR1 is MNHNY, CDR2 SVGAGI, per germline (reference sequence). CDR3 residues: CASSSAGGQPQHF. The DNA of the CDR3 is TGTGCCAGCAGTTCGGCAGGGGGCCAGCCCCAGCATTTT.